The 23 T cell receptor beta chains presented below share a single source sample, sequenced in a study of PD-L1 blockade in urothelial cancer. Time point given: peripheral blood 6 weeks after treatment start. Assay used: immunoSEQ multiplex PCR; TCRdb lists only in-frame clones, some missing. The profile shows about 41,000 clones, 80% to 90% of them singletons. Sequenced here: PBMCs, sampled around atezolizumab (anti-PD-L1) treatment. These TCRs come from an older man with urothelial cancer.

This CDR3 reads CASSLLAGSTDTQYF. In DNA form, the CDR3 reads TGTGCCAGCAGCTTACTAGCGGGGAGCACAGATACGCAGTATTTT. The chain links TRBV7-8 to TRBJ2-3; TRBD2 matches 9 bases. The CDR3 is 15 amino acids. Germline-derived CDR1 and CDR2 are SGHVS and FQNEAQ. The junction had 0 bases not matched to a gene; V was cut back by 2 bases and J by 0 bases.

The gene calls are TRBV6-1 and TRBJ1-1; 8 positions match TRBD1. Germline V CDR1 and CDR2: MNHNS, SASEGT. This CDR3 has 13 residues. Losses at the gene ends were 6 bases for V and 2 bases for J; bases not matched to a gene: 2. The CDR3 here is CASRQGANTEAFF. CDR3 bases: TGTGCCAGCAGGCAGGGGGCCAACACTGAAGCTTTCTTT.

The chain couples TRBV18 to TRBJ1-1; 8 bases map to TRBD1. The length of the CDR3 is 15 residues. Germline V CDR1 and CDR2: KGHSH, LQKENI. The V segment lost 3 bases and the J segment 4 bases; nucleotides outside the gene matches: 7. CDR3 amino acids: CASSPNRGGSTEAFF. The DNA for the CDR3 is TGTGCCAGCTCACCGAACAGGGGGGGGAGCACTGAAGCTTTCTTT.

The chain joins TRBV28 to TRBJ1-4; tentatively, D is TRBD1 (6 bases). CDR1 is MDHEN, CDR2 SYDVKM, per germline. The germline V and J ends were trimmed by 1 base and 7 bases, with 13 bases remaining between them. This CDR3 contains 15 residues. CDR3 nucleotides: TGTGCCAGCAGTTTATATGAACAGGGACGTGAAAAACTGTTTTTT. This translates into CASSLYEQGREKLFF.

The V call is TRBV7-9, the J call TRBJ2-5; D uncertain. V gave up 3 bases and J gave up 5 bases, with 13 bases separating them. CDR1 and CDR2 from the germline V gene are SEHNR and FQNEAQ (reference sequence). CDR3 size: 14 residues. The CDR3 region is CASSFTTFTETQYF. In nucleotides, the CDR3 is TGTGCCAGCAGCTTCACTACATTTACTGAGACCCAGTACTTC.

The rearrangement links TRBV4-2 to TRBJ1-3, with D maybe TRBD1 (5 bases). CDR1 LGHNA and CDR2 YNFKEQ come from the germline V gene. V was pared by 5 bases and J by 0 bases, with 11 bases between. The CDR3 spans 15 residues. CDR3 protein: CASSESDNSGNTIYF. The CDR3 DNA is TGTGCCAGCAGCGAGTCGGACAACTCTGGAAACACCATATATTTT.

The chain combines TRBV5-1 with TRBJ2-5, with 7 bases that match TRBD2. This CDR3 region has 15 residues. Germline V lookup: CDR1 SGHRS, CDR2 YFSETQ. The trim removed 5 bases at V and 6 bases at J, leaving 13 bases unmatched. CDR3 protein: CASRSVGSGGQTQYF. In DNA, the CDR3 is TGCGCCAGCAGAAGTGTGGGTTCGGGGGGACAGACCCAGTACTTC.

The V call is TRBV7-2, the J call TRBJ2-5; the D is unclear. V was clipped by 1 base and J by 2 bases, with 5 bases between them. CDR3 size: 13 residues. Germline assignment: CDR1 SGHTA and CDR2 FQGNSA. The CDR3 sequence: CASSLVSQETQYF. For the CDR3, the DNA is TGTGCCAGCAGCTTAGTCAGTCAAGAGACCCAGTACTTC.

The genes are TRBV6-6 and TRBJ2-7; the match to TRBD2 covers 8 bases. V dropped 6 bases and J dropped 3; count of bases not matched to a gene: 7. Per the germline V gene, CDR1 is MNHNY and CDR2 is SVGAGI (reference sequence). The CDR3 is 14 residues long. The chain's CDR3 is CASRRREGDYEQYF. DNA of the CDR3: TGTGCCAGCAGGCGTCGGGAGGGGGACTACGAGCAGTACTTC.

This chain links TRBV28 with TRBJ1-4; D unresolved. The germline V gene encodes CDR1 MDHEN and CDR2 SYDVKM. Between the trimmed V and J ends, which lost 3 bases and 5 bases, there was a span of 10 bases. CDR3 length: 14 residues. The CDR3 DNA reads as TGTGCCAGCAGTTTTTTGAACGGGAATGAAAAACTGTTTTTT. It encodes CASSFLNGNEKLFF.

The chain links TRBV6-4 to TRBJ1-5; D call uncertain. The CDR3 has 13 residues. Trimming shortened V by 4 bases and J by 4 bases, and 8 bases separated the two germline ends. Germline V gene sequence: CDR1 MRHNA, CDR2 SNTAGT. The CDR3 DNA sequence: TGTGCCAGCAGTGTCGGCGGTAATCAGCCCCAGCATTTT. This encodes CASSVGGNQPQHF.

This CDR3 reads CSVEAQGGADTQYF. CDR3 bases: TGCAGCGTTGAAGCACAGGGGGGCGCAGATACGCAGTATTTT. This chain uses TRBV29-1 with TRBJ2-3, with 8 nucleotides matching TRBD1. The CDR3 covers 14 residues. Germline assignment: CDR1 SQVTM and CDR2 ANQGSEA. V trimming: 1 base; J trimming: 4 bases; junction bases outside the gene matches: 4.

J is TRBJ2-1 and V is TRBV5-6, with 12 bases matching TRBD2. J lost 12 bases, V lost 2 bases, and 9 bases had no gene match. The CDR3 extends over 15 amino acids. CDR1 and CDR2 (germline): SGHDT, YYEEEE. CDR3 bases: TGTGCCAGCAGCTTAGGACTAGCGGGATACTACGGGCAGTTCTTC. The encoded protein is CASSLGLAGYYGQFF. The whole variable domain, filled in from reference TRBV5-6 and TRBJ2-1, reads DAGVTQSPTHLIKTRGQQVTLRCSPKSGHDTVSWYQQALGQGPQFIFQYYEEEERQRGNFPDRFSGHQFPNYSSELNVNALLLGDSALYLCASSLGLAGYYGQFFGPGTRLTVL.

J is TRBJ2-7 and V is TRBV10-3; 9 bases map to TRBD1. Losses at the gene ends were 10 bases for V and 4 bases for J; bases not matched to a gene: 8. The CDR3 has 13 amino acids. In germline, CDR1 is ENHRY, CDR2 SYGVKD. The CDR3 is CATGRTGEYEQYF. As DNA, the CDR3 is TGTGCCACCGGAAGGACAGGGGAGTACGAGCAGTACTTC.

The CDR3 sequence is CASSDLSGASTDTQYF. The CDR3 DNA is TGTGCCAGCAGTGATCTCAGCGGTGCTAGCACAGATACGCAGTATTTT. The chain uses TRBV28 and TRBJ2-3; maybe TRBD2 (5 bases). The ends were cut back, 5 bases at V and 0 bases at J, with 15 bases in the middle. The CDR3 extends over 16 amino acids. The germline V gene encodes CDR1 MDHEN and CDR2 SYDVKM.

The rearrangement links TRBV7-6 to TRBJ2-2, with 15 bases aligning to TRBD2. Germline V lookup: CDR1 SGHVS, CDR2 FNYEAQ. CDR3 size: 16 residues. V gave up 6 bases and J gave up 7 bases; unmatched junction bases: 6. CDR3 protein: CASSTGTSGRFGELFF. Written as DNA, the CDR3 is TGTGCCAGCAGTACCGGGACTAGCGGGAGGTTCGGGGAGCTGTTTTTT.

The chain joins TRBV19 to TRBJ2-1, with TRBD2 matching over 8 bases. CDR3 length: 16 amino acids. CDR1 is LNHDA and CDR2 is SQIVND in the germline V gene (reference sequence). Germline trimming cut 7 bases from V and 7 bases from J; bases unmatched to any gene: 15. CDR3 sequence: CASKVQGREGRNEQFF. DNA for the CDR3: TGTGCCAGTAAGGTCCAGGGACGGGAGGGCCGAAATGAGCAGTTCTTC.

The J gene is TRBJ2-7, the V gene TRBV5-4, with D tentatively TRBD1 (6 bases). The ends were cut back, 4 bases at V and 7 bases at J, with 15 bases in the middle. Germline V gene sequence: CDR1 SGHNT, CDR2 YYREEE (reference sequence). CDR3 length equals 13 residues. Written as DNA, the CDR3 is TGTGCCAGCAGCGTTACAGGGTTGGGAGAGCAGTACTTC. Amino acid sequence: CASSVTGLGEQYF.

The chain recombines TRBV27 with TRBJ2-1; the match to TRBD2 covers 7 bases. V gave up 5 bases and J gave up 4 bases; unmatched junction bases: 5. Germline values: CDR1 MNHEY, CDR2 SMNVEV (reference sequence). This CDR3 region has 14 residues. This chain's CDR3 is CASSVASGYNEQFF. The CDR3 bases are TGTGCCAGCAGTGTGGCTAGCGGTTACAATGAGCAGTTCTTC.

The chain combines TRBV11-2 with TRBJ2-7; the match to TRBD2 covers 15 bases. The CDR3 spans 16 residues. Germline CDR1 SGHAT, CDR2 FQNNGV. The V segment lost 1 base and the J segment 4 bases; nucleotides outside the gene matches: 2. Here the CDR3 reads CASSLVGTSGRYEQYF. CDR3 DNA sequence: TGTGCCAGCAGCTTAGTTGGGACTAGCGGGAGGTACGAGCAGTACTTC. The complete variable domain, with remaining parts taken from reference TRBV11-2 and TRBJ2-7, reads EAGVAQSPRYKIIEKRQSVAFWCNPISGHATLYWYQQILGQGPKLLIQFQNNGVVDDSQLPKDRFSAERLKGVDSTLKIQPAKLEDSAVYLCASSLVGTSGRYEQYFGPGTRLTVT.

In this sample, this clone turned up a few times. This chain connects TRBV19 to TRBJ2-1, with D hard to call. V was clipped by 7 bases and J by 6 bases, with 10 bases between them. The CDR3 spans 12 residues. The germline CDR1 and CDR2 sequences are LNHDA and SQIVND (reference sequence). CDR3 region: CASKSPGNEQFF. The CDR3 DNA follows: TGTGCCAGTAAGAGCCCGGGCAATGAGCAGTTCTTC.

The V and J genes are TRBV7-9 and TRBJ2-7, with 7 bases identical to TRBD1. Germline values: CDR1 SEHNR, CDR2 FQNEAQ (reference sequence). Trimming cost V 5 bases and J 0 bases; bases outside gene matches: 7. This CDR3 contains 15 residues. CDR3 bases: TGTGCCAGCAGCATCGTGGGACAGAACTCCTACGAGCAGTACTTC. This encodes CASSIVGQNSYEQYF.

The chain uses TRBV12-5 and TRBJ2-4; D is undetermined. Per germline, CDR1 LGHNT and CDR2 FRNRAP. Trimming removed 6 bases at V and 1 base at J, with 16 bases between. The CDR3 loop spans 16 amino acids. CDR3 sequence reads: CASGPDVGVAKNIQYF. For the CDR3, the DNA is TGTGCTAGTGGCCCAGACGTGGGCGTGGCCAAAAACATTCAGTACTTC.